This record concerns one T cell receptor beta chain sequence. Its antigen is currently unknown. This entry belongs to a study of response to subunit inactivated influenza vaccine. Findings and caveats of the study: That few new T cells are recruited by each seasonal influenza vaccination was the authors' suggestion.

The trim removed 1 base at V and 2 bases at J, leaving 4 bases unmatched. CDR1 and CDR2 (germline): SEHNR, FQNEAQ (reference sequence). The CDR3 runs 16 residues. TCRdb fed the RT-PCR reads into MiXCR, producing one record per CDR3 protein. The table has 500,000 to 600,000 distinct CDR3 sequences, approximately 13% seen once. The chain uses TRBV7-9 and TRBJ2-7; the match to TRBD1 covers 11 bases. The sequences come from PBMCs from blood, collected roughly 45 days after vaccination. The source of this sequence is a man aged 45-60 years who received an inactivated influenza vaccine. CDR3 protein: CASSLGDRGTTYEQYF. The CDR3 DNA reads TGTGCCAGCAGCTTAGGGGACAGGGGGACAACCTACGAGCAGTACTTC.